This record concerns one T cell receptor (beta chain) sequence. V dropped 1 base and J dropped 4 bases, with 4 bases sitting between them. Germline CDR1 SGHTA, CDR2 FQGNSA. CDR3 length: 12 amino acids. This entry is derived from a study of early T cells in non-severe SARS-CoV-2 infection. Attachment of unique molecular identifiers was made to individual cDNA molecules. TCRdb analysed the 5' RACE reads with MiXCR anew, one entry per CDR3 protein. Of fewer than 55,000 distinct CDR3 sequences in the sample, 9.1% are singletons; the top ten hold around 4.2%. The chain employs TRBV7-2 and TRBJ1-2, with D unclear. The specimen was whole blood. This sequence originates from an adult who was a healthcare worker with PCR-confirmed SARS-CoV-2 infection or an uninfected control (not recorded which). CDR3 nucleotide sequence: TGTGCCAGCAGCTTAGAGGGCTATGGCTACACCTTC. Its protein is CASSLEGYGYTF. Based on the CDR3 plus reference TRBV7-2 and TRBJ1-2, the full variable domain is GAGVSQSPSNKVTEKGKDVELRCDPISGHTALYWYRQSLGQGLEFLIYFQGNSAPDKSGLPSDRFSAERTGGSVSTLTIQRTQQEDSAVYLCASSLEGYGYTFGSGTRLTVV.